The entry that follows covers one T cell receptor (beta chain) sequence. This sample was included in a study of T cells after somatic rescue of genetic block. The germline V gene encodes CDR1 SGHRS and CDR2 YFSETQ. V lost 0 bases and J 1 base, leaving 7 bases between the germline ends. The length of the CDR3 is 15 residues. The table came from immunoSEQ multiplex PCR; TCRdb's copy has only in-frame clones and leaves some out. The sample includes about 16,000 clones, around 70% of them seen just once. This sequence originates from a boy aged 5-17 years. Input material: peripheral blood mononuclear cells (PBMCs). The chain employs TRBV5-1 and TRBJ1-4; no firm D call. The CDR3 DNA is TGCGCCAGCAGCTTGGTGGTCGGAACTAATGAAAAACTGTTTTTT. This encodes CASSLVVGTNEKLFF. The full variable domain, completed using reference TRBV5-1 and TRBJ1-4, is KAGVTQTPRYLIKTRGQQVTLSCSPISGHRSVSWYQQTPGQGLQFLFEYFSETQRNKGNFPGRFSGRQFSNSRSEMNVSTLELGDSALYLCASSLVVGTNEKLFFGSGTQLSVL.